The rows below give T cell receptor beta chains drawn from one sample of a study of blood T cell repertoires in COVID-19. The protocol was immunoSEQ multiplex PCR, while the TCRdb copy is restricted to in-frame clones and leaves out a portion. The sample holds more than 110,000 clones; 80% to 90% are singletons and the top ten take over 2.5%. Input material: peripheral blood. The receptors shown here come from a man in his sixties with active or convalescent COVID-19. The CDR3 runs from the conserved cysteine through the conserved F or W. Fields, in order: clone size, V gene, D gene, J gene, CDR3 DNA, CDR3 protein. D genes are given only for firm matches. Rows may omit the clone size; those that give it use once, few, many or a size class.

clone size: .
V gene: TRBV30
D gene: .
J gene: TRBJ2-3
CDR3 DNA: TGTGCCTGGAACCGGGACTCAAGCACAGATACGCAGTATTTT
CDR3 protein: CAWNRDSSTDTQYF

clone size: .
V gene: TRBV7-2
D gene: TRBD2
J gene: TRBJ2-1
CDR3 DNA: TGTGCCAGCAGTCCTCGGACTAGCGCCCACAATGAGCAGTTCTTC
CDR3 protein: CASSPRTSAHNEQFF

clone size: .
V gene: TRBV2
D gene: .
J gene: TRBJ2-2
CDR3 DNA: TGTGCCAGCAGTGGAACGGTGAACACCGGGGAGCTGTTTTTT
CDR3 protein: CASSGTVNTGELFF

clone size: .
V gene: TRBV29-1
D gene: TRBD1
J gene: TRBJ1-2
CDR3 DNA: TGCAGCGTAGAGACAGGGGGCTATGGCTACACCTTC
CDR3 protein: CSVETGGYGYTF

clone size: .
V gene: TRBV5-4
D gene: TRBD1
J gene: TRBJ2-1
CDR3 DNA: TGTGCCAGCAGCCCAAGGACAGGGAAAGGGAATGAGCAGTTCTTC
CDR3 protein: CASSPRTGKGNEQFF

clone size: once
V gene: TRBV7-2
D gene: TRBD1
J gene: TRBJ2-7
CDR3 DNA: TGTGCCAGCAGCTTAGCGCACTCGGACAGGACGGGGCAGTACTTC
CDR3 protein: CASSLAHSDRTGQYF

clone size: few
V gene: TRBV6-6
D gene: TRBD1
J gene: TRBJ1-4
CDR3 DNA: TGTGCCAGCGCCGACAGGGGGGAAAAACTGTTTTTT
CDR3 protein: CASADRGEKLFF

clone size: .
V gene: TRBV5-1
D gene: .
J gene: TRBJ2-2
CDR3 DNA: TGCGCCAGCATTGGGCAAACGAACACCGGGGAGCTGTTTTTT
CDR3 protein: CASIGQTNTGELFF

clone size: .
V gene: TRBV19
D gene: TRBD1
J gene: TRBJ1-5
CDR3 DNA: TGTGCCAGTAGGGACAGGGAAAATCAGCCCCAGCATTTT
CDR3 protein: CASRDRENQPQHF

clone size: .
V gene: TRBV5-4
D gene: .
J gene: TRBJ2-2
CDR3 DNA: TGTGCCAGCAGAAAGCGCGGAGGGGCGGCCGGGGAGCTGTTTTTT
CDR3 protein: CASRKRGGAAGELFF